Following are 2 T cell receptor beta chains from one sample sequenced in a study of blood T cell repertoires in COVID-19. Clones were read by immunoSEQ multiplex PCR, and TCRdb kept only the in-frame ones, dropping some. The sample has more than 300,000 clones, 85% to 90% seen once; the top ten hold about 4.1%. Sequences were obtained from PBMCs or T cells enriched from blood (not recorded which). The receptors stem from a man aged 25-40 years who had recovered from COVID-19.

This sequence joins TRBV5-1 and TRBJ2-1; 13 bases agree with TRBD2. Per germline, CDR1 SGHRS and CDR2 YFSETQ. The CDR3 consists of 15 residues. After removal of 4 bases from V and 7 bases from J, the junction contained 5 bases not matched to a gene. CDR3 sequence: CASSLGLAGSNEQFF. The CDR3 DNA reads as TGCGCCAGCAGCCTGGGACTAGCGGGGAGTAATGAGCAGTTCTTC.

The chain has TRBV19 and TRBJ1-5, with D possibly TRBD1 on 5 matching bases. Trimming pared 6 bases from V and 6 bases from J, leaving 12 bases between. The germline gives CDR1 LNHDA, CDR2 SQIVND (reference sequence). The CDR3 runs to 13 residues. CDR3 DNA: TGTGCCAGTAGCCTCAGGGAGGGTCAGCCCCAGCATTTT. Translated: CASSLREGQPQHF.